Listed below are T cell receptor beta chains from one sample, sequenced in a study of blood T cell repertoires in COVID-19. Some clones are missing from TCRdb's copy, which holds only in-frame ones; the method was immunoSEQ multiplex PCR. The sample includes some 71,000 clones, 80% to 90% of them seen just once. Input material: peripheral blood. All receptors derive from a woman aged 50 to 60 with acute or convalescent COVID-19. Each CDR3 is given with its conserved first and last residue.

V gene	J gene	CDR3 protein
TRBV7-2	TRBJ2-7	CASSLVTGGLYEQYF
TRBV5-1	TRBJ1-6	CASSLGDFISGGGREGPLHF
TRBV13	TRBJ1-6	CASSLRGTPDSPLHF
TRBV7-9	TRBJ2-7	CASSLQGRSEQYF
TRBV5-1	TRBJ2-1	CASSLSGQIEFF
TRBV30	TRBJ1-2	CAWSVQRGNYGYTF
TRBV5-6	TRBJ2-2	CASSSPGLAGTGELFF
TRBV6-5	TRBJ2-7	CASTPTGAYEQYF
TRBV6-5	TRBJ1-6	CASRPGSSYNSPLHF
TRBV29-1	TRBJ1-2	CSVGAGGNYGYTF
TRBV24-1	TRBJ1-1	CATDREDMNTEAFF
TRBV5-1	TRBJ1-1	CASSLGLPGPSGAEAFF
TRBV6-6	TRBJ2-7	CASSILAFEQYF
TRBV2	TRBJ1-5	CASSAQGVSNQPQHF
TRBV5-6	TRBJ2-1	CASSLLAGGINEQFF
TRBV5-1	TRBJ2-3	CASSAKSGGTQYF
TRBV4-2	TRBJ2-3	CASSQDGGANTDTQYF
TRBV19	TRBJ2-1	CASRRQGAVNEQFF
TRBV19	TRBJ2-1	CASSIGTSSGSKNEQFF
TRBV7-2	TRBJ2-5	CASSLVRLAVQETQYF
TRBV7-8	TRBJ1-5	CASSLAGAETQHF
TRBV6-2/TRBV6-3	TRBJ2-1	CASSYPTGTGALPSYNEQFF
TRBV18	TRBJ2-1	CASSSDRGAVNEQFF
TRBV12-3/TRBV12-4	TRBJ1-1	CASTKRPTEAFF
TRBV6-1	TRBJ1-6	CASSEKRKRDNSPLHF
TRBV27	TRBJ1-6	CASRRSNTPNSPLHF
TRBV30	TRBJ2-7	CACKQGTYEQYF
TRBV28	TRBJ1-2	CASSSQAAGGMHGYTF
TRBV7-2	TRBJ1-5	CASSPSPGHNQPQHF
TRBV7-3	TRBJ2-2	CASSPGVANTGELFF
TRBV11-2	TRBJ2-3	CASSHYRGVDPDTQYF
TRBV28	TRBJ2-7	CAINPRDRYEQYF
TRBV14	TRBJ2-7	CASSLLTGGSEQYF
TRBV4-3	TRBJ2-1	CASSQAGLAGVGEQFF
TRBV28	TRBJ2-7	CASIGLNTFYEQYF
TRBV30	TRBJ1-1	CAWTGDTEAFF
TRBV5-1	TRBJ2-2	CASKTSGVAGELFF
TRBV5-4	TRBJ2-1	CASSLGGAAHEQFF
TRBV9	TRBJ1-2	CASSVAAGGGGYTF
TRBV28	TRBJ1-3	CASRNTGSSGNTIYF
TRBV4-1	TRBJ2-1	CASSQDQLAGPPYNEQFF
TRBV15	TRBJ2-7	CATSSWSPLDEQYF
TRBV7-8	TRBJ1-1	CASSPSASLNTEAFF
TRBV6-5	TRBJ1-1	CASRGPGGTEAFF
TRBV11-2	TRBJ1-6	CASSLIRGRVNSPLHF
TRBV2	TRBJ2-1	CASGSSGGSRAQFF
TRBV19	TRBJ1-5	CASSINDRAKLNQPQHF
TRBV9	TRBJ2-2	CASSPGGADGELFF
TRBV9	TRBJ2-7	CASTHTPGPPMGLYEQYF
TRBV19	TRBJ1-1	CASSTGGIMNTEAFF
TRBV5-1	TRBJ1-2	CASSLAQAGTHGYTF
TRBV4-3	TRBJ2-1	CASSQVLGLYNEQFF
TRBV9	TRBJ2-2	CASSVGAGQMNTGELFF
TRBV16	TRBJ2-7	CASSQVTSGDEQYF
TRBV7-2	TRBJ2-7	CASSFYELAGMGHEQYF
TRBV28	TRBJ1-1	CASSALGGTPEAFF
TRBV10-3	TRBJ2-7	CATLRSGWSYEQYF
TRBV10-3	TRBJ2-6	CAISESGTAGANVLTF
TRBV2	TRBJ2-5	CASSEWGGHETQYF